This T cell receptor (beta chain) was sequenced during a study of PD-L1 blockade in urothelial cancer. Sequencing was performed with immunoSEQ multiplex PCR; in TCRdb, only in-frame clones are kept and a portion is missing. This sample has 50,000 or so clones, with roughly 88% found just once. The time point: peripheral blood 6 weeks after treatment start. Trimming cost V 0 bases and J 6 bases, with 11 bases left between them. The CDR3 consists of 14 residues. Germline lookup yields CDR1 WNHNN and CDR2 SYGVQD (reference sequence). The sample here was PBMCs, taken around atezolizumab (anti-PD-L1) treatment. V usage is TRBV10-1 and J usage is TRBJ1-1, with D possibly matching TRBD1 (5 bases). The receptor was isolated from a man aged 50-59 years with urothelial cancer. CDR3 sequence: CASSESTGRPEAFF. The CDR3 nucleotides read TGCGCCAGCAGTGAGTCTACAGGCCGCCCTGAAGCTTTCTTT.